The 17 T cell receptor beta chains presented below share a single source sample, sequenced in a study of identical twins. TCRdb ran MiXCR on the 5' RACE reads and lists one entry per CDR3 protein. In the table there are 1.5 million to 2 million distinct CDR3 sequences, about 30% of which are singletons. The sample taken for sequencing was cord blood. All receptors derive from a newborn girl in good health.

The chain carries TRBV20-1 and TRBJ1-1; D may be TRBD1 (5 bases). Trimming took off 7 bases at V and 1 base at J, with 10 bases between the two ends. This CDR3 region has 12 residues. Germline values: CDR1 DFQATT, CDR2 SNEGSKA (reference sequence). In DNA form, the CDR3 reads TGCAGTGGGACAAGGAGGAACACTGAAGCTTTCTTT. This codes for CSGTRRNTEAFF.

The V and J genes are TRBV27 and TRBJ2-2; D uncertain. V lost 5 bases, J lost 3 bases, and 10 bases lay in between. CDR1 and CDR2 (germline): MNHEY, SMNVEV (reference sequence). The CDR3 is 14 residues long. This CDR3 is CASSPYSYTGELFF. In nucleotides, the CDR3 is TGTGCCAGCAGTCCATACAGCTACACCGGGGAGCTGTTTTTT.

The chain links TRBV5-4 to TRBJ1-1, with D possibly TRBD1 on 5 matching bases. The germline V gene has CDR1 SGHNT and CDR2 YYREEE (reference sequence). The CDR3 length is 14 residues. The ends were cut back, 4 bases at V and 7 bases at J, with 17 bases in the middle. The CDR3 is CASSPHQGSSEAFF. The DNA of the CDR3 is TGTGCCAGCAGCCCCCACCAGGGTTCGAGTGAAGCTTTCTTT.

This CDR3 reads CSARKAGASPTDTQYF. The DNA of the CDR3 is TGCAGTGCTAGAAAGGCCGGGGCCTCCCCCACAGATACGCAGTATTTT. This sequence joins TRBV20-1 and TRBJ2-3; possibly TRBD1 or TRBD2 for D (5 bases each). The V gene's germline CDR1 is DFQATT and CDR2 SNEGSKA (reference sequence). The CDR3 contains 16 residues. The V end was cut by 2 bases, the J end by 2 bases, with 17 bases between.

This chain links TRBV3-1 with TRBJ2-4; weak D call: TRBD1 (5 bases). Germline V CDR1 and CDR2: LGHDT, YNNKEL (reference sequence). V shed 7 bases and J shed 6 bases, with 13 bases lying between them. There are 13 residues in the CDR3. The CDR3 coding sequence is TGTGCCAGCACAGAGAAGGGGATAAACATTCAGTACTTC. Amino acid sequence: CASTEKGINIQYF. The full variable domain, completed using reference TRBV3-1 and TRBJ2-4, is DTAVSQTPKYLVTQMGNDKSIKCEQNLGHDTMYWYKQDSKKFLKIMFSYNNKELIINETVPNRFSPKSPDKAHLNLHINSLELGDSAVYFCASTEKGINIQYFGAGTRLSVL.

This clonotype was observed a few times. The chain uses TRBV15 and TRBJ2-7; 7 positions agree with TRBD1. Germline CDR1 is LNHNV and CDR2 is YYDKDF (reference sequence). The junction had 5 bases not matched to a gene; V was cut back by 4 bases and J by 5 bases. This CDR3 is 13 amino acids long. CDR3 sequence reads: CATSITGVNEQYF. The DNA of the CDR3 is TGTGCCACCAGCATAACAGGGGTGAACGAGCAGTACTTC.

This clonotype was picked up a small number of times. This sequence may be a read error, since a much larger clone differs from it by one base. The J gene is TRBJ1-1, the V gene TRBV27; D gene uncertain. The CDR3 totals 12 residues. With 4 bases removed from V and 0 bases from J, the gap between germline ends came to 3 bases. Germline assignment: CDR1 MNHEY and CDR2 SMNVEV (reference sequence). DNA for the CDR3: TGTGCCAGCAGTTGGTTGAACACTGAAGCTTTCTTT. Encoded protein: CASSWLNTEAFF.

This chain connects TRBV5-1 to TRBJ2-7, with D uncertain. This CDR3 region has 14 residues. Germline CDR1 reads SGHRS; CDR2 reads YFSETQ. Trimming removed 1 base from V and 2 bases from J, with 10 bases in between. CDR3 coding DNA: TGCGCCAGCAGCTTGTGGACGCCCACCTACGAGCAGTACTTC. Translating gives CASSLWTPTYEQYF.

The chain has TRBV5-1 and TRBJ2-2; 9 nucleotides agree with TRBD2. After removal of 5 bases from V and 5 bases from J, the junction contained 4 bases not matched to a gene. This CDR3 is built from 14 residues. The germline CDR1 and CDR2 sequences are SGHRS and YFSETQ. CDR3 in DNA: TGCGCCAGCAGTGCTAGCGGGGAGACCGGGGAGCTGTTTTTT. Translating gives CASSASGETGELFF.

This clonotype occurred many times. A junction boundary mismatches the germline segment, possibly from a read error. The V gene is TRBV7-2, the J gene TRBJ2-7; TRBD2 matches at 7 bases. This CDR3 is 15 amino acids long. Germline lookup yields CDR1 SGHTA and CDR2 FQGNSA. Here the CDR3 reads CASSLGLAVSYEQYF. The CDR3 DNA follows: TGTGCCAGCAGTTTAGGCCTAGCGGTTTCCTACGAGCAGTACTTC.

The rearrangement uses TRBV20-1 and TRBJ2-1, with no clear D. The germline V gene has CDR1 DFQATT and CDR2 SNEGSKA (reference sequence). The ends were cut back, 1 base at V and 6 bases at J, with 16 bases in the middle. The CDR3 sequence is 15 residues long. The CDR3 loop reads CSARGAESLGNEQFF. The CDR3 bases are TGCAGTGCTAGAGGTGCGGAGAGTCTGGGCAATGAGCAGTTCTTC.

The rearrangement joins TRBV10-3 to TRBJ2-7; D tentatively reads TRBD1 or TRBD2 (5 bases each). The germline V gene encodes CDR1 ENHRY and CDR2 SYGVKD. Trimming took 8 bases from V and 5 from J, leaving 13 bases between them. This CDR3 is built from 12 residues. The CDR3 coding sequence is TGTGCCATCCAACAGAGGGACGACGAGCAGTACTTC. Residues: CAIQQRDDEQYF.

The CDR3 DNA reads as TGTGCCAGCAGTTCCACAAGCGGGGGGGGTCCCAATGAGCAGTTCTTC. It encodes CASSSTSGGGPNEQFF. V and J are TRBV6-2 or TRBV6-3 and TRBJ2-1, with 10 nucleotides matching TRBD2. V lost 4 bases, J lost 6 bases, and 9 bases stayed unmatched. The CDR3 length is 16 residues. Per the germline V gene, CDR1 is MNHEY and CDR2 is SVGEGT.

The rearrangement uses TRBV20-1 and TRBJ1-5, with no clear D. This CDR3 is built from 14 residues. Trimming pared 6 bases from V and 3 bases from J, leaving 15 bases between. Per the germline V gene, CDR1 is DFQATT and CDR2 is SNEGSKA (reference sequence). DNA of the CDR3: TGCAGTGCAAGGACCTCCGGGGTCAATCAGCCCCAGCATTTT. This translates into CSARTSGVNQPQHF.

This chain uses TRBV30 with TRBJ2-1; D ambiguous. In germline, CDR1 is GTSNPN, CDR2 SVGIG (reference sequence). The germline V and J ends were trimmed by 3 bases and 9 bases, with 15 bases remaining between them. The CDR3 contains 13 residues. The CDR3 DNA sequence: TGTGCCTGGAGGATCCGGCTAGTCGGTGAGCAGTTCTTC. Protein product: CAWRIRLVGEQFF.

In its sample, this clonotype was seen a few times. The V call is TRBV2, the J call TRBJ2-3; 8 positions match TRBD2. Trimming at V came to 6 bases and at J to 4 bases, leaving 6 bases not matched to a gene. CDR3 length equals 14 residues. Germline CDR1 reads SNHLY; CDR2 reads FYNNEI. CDR3 amino acids: CASRETGLADTQYF. The CDR3 region has the DNA TGTGCCAGCAGGGAAACGGGACTAGCAGATACGCAGTATTTT. The full variable domain, with the rest looked up from reference TRBV2 and TRBJ2-3, is EPEVTQTPSHQVTQMGQEVILRCVPISNHLYFYWYRQILGQKVEFLVSFYNNEISEKSEIFDDQFSVERPDGSNFTLKIRSTKLEDSAMYFCASRETGLADTQYFGPGTRLTVL.

This clonotype was seen a few times. This chain uses TRBV15 with TRBJ2-1; tentatively, D is TRBD1 or TRBD2 (6 bases each). Germline V gene sequence: CDR1 LNHNV, CDR2 YYDKDF (reference sequence). V was trimmed by 0 bases and J by 5 bases, leaving 11 bases between them. CDR3 size: 15 residues. CDR3 sequence: CATSRDRGGNNEQFF. In nucleotides, the CDR3 is TGTGCCACCAGCAGAGATCGAGGGGGGAACAATGAGCAGTTCTTC.